Listed below are T cell receptor beta chains from one sample, sequenced in a study of cytomegalovirus exposure and HLA in healthy donors. Method: immunoSEQ multiplex PCR; TCRdb's copy keeps in-frame clones and lacks some. This sample yields a few hundred thousand clones, of which about 80% are seen a single time; approximately 8.4% belongs to the top ten. The sample consisted of PBMCs. The source is a woman aged 60 to 75 in good health and CMV-seropositive. The CDR3 runs from the conserved cysteine through the conserved F or W. The D gene is left open where the match is weak. Size is stated for part of the rows, as once, few or many counts, or as a class when the clone is expanded.

J gene,V gene,clone size,D gene,CDR3 protein,CDR3 DNA
TRBJ2-4,TRBV11-1,NA,TRBD1,CASSSSGTGGNIQYF,TGTGCCAGCAGCTCCTCCGGGACAGGGGGCAACATTCAGTACTTC
TRBJ2-3,TRBV5-6,NA,TRBD2,CASSLGASGKDTQYF,TGTGCCAGCAGCTTGGGGGCTAGCGGGAAGGATACGCAGTATTTT
TRBJ2-7,TRBV27,NA,NA,CASSFLTGRGYEQYF,TGTGCCAGCAGTTTCTTAACGGGGAGAGGGTACGAGCAGTACTTC
TRBJ2-5,TRBV29-1,NA,TRBD1,CSVGTGIETQYF,TGCAGCGTCGGGACAGGGATCGAGACCCAGTACTTC
TRBJ1-1,TRBV11-2,once,NA,CASSPQAGVTEAFF,TGTGCCAGCAGCCCCCAGGCAGGGGTTACTGAAGCTTTCTTT
TRBJ2-7,TRBV19,NA,NA,CASSREIIYEQYF,TGTGCCAGTAGTAGGGAGATTATCTACGAGCAGTACTTC
TRBJ2-1,TRBV19,few,TRBD2,CASSTRDYTYNEQFF,TGTGCCAGTAGTACCCGGGACTATACCTACAATGAGCAGTTCTTC
TRBJ1-1,TRBV19,NA,TRBD1,CASSIVRGQGYTEAFF,TGTGCCAGTAGTATAGTGCGGGGACAGGGGTACACTGAAGCTTTCTTT
TRBJ2-5,TRBV7-2,few,TRBD2,CASSHFQGSSGTQYF,TGTGCCAGCAGCCATTTTCAGGGCTCTAGCGGGACCCAGTACTTC
TRBJ2-5,TRBV2,NA,NA,CASSEGTLETQYF,TGTGCCAGCAGCGAGGGGACTTTAGAGACCCAGTACTTC
TRBJ1-1,TRBV5-4,NA,TRBD1,CASSLGTGGMNTEAFF,TGTGCCAGCAGCTTAGGGACAGGGGGTATGAACACTGAAGCTTTCTTT
TRBJ1-2,TRBV20-1,NA,TRBD1,CSARDRPGYTF,TGCAGTGCCAGGGACAGGCCTGGCTACACCTTC
TRBJ1-5,TRBV6-1,NA,NA,CASSDLDSRGQPQHF,TGTGCCAGCAGTGATCTAGACAGTAGGGGCCAGCCCCAGCATTTT
TRBJ2-5,TRBV6-5,NA,TRBD1,CASRPTGGAGETQYF,TGTGCCAGCAGACCAACAGGGGGCGCTGGGGAGACCCAGTACTTC
TRBJ2-2,TRBV4-1,few,NA,CASSQDQNTGELFF,TGCGCCAGCAGCCAAGATCAAAACACCGGGGAGCTGTTTTTT
TRBJ2-1,TRBV27,NA,TRBD2,CASSFSGRAPFEQFF,TGTGCCAGCAGTTTTAGCGGGAGGGCCCCCTTTGAGCAGTTCTTC
TRBJ2-2,TRBV19,NA,NA,CASSVQGTGELFF,TGTGCCAGTAGTGTACAGGGCACCGGGGAGCTGTTTTTT
TRBJ1-5,TRBV7-9,NA,TRBD1,CSSSQGQGGQPQHF,TGTTCCAGCAGCCAGGGACAGGGAGGTCAGCCCCAGCATTTT
TRBJ2-3,TRBV6-1,NA,TRBD1,CASGQGPSTDTQYF,TGTGCCAGCGGACAGGGGCCCAGCACAGATACGCAGTATTTT
TRBJ1-2,TRBV5-4,NA,TRBD1,CASSSRTGVYGYTF,TGTGCCAGCAGCTCCCGAACAGGGGTCTATGGCTACACCTTC
TRBJ1-1,TRBV5-1,NA,TRBD1,CASTLAGTETNTEAFF,TGCGCCAGCACCTTGGCTGGGACAGAGACGAACACTGAAGCTTTCTTT
TRBJ2-2,TRBV4-1,NA,TRBD1,CASSTRQGGSTGELFF,TGCGCCAGCAGCACCCGACAGGGGGGGAGCACCGGGGAGCTGTTTTTT
TRBJ2-7,TRBV5-4,NA,NA,CASSSSAWGDEQYF,TGTGCCAGCAGCTCTAGCGCCTGGGGCGACGAGCAGTACTTC
TRBJ1-4,TRBV25-1,NA,TRBD1,CASSAPGQENEKLFF,TGTGCCAGCAGTGCCCCGGGACAGGAGAATGAAAAACTGTTTTTT